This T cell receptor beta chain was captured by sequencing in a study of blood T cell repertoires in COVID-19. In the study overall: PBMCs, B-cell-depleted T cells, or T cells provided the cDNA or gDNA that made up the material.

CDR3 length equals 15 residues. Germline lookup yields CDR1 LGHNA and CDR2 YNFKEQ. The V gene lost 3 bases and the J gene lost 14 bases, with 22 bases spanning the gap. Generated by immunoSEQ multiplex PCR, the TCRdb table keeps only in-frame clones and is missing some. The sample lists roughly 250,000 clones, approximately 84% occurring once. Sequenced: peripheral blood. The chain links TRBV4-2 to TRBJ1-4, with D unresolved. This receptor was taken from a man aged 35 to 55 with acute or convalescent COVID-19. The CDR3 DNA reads TGTGCCAGCAGCCAGGAGGGTCGGACCGCCCGTTATCTGTTTTTT. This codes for CASSQEGRTARYLFF.